This TCR beta chain stems from a study of CD8 T cells in ankylosing spondylitis. Whole-study results and caveats: Within peripheral blood, clones linked to disease were CD8+ and relatively rare.

Remarks on this clonotype: Its antigen is currently unknown.

TCRdb analysed the 5' RACE reads with MiXCR anew, one entry per CDR3 protein. The sample lists under 150,000 distinct CDR3 sequences; roughly 10% were seen once. Sequencing was performed on blood, either unsorted or a sorted T cell fraction (not recorded which). This receptor was obtained from a female donor with ankylosing spondylitis or in good health (not recorded which).

CDR3: CASSPPGTQTSGKYF. The CDR3 coding sequence is TGCGCCAGCAGCCCCCCCGGGACTCAGACCTCAGGGAAGTACTTC. This chain connects TRBV5-1 to TRBJ2-7, with D tentatively TRBD2 (6 bases). V was cut by 4 bases and J by 11 bases, with 25 bases left in between. CDR1 is SGHRS and CDR2 is YFSETQ in the germline V gene. The CDR3 sequence is 15 residues long. The full variable domain, in which reference TRBV5-1 and TRBJ2-7 provide the parts outside the CDR3, is KAGVTQTPRYLIKTRGQQVTLSCSPISGHRSVSWYQQTPGQGLQFLFEYFSETQRNKGNFPGRFSGRQFSNSRSEMNVSTLELGDSALYLCASSPPGTQTSGKYFGPGTRLTVT.